This T cell receptor beta chain was obtained from a study of blood T cells in healthy people across ages. Findings of the study overall: The study found more naive CD4+ cells and higher diversity in long-lived than aged donors.

The trim removed 5 bases at V and 5 bases at J, leaving 12 bases unmatched. CDR1 and CDR2 (germline): MGHRA, YSYEKL. The CDR3 extends over 15 amino acids. As concerns this clonotype: Its specificity is unknown.

Sample-barcoded 5' priming and a J-beta primer mix drove a second PCR of roughly 7 to 11 cycles. MiXCR, run by TCRdb on the 5' RACE reads, gives a single entry per CDR3 protein. Of about 680,000 distinct CDR3 sequences in the sample, approximately 49% are singletons; the top ten hold roughly 30%. The gene calls are TRBV4-1 and TRBJ2-7; 7 nucleotides align to TRBD1. The TCR comes from a woman between 55 and 75 years old in good health. The sample consisted of blood. The CDR3 DNA reads TGCGCCAGCAGCTCCTACGAGGTAGGGGGCAACGAGCAGTACTTC. Translating gives CASSSYEVGGNEQYF.